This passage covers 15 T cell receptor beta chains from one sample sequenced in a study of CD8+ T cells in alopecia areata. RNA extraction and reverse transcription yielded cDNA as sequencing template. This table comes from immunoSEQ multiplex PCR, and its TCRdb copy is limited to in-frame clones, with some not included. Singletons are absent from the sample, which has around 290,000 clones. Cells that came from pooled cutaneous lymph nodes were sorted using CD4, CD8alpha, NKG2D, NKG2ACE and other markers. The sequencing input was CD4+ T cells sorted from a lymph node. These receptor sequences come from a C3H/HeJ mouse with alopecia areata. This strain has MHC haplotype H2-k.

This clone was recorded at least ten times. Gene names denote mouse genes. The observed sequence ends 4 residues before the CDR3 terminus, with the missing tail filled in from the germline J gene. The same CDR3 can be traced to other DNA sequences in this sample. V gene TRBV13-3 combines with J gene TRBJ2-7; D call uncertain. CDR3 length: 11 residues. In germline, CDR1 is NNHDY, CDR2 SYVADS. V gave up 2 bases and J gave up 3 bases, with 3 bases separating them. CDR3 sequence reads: CASSDSYEQYF. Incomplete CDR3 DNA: TGTGCCAGCAGTGACAGCTAT.

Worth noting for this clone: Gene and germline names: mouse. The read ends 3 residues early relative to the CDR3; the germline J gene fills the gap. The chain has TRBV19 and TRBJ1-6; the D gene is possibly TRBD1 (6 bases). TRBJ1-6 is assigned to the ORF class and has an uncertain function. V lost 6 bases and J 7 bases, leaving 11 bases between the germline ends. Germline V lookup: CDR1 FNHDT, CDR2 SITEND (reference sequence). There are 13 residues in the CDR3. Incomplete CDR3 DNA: TGTGCCAGCAACATTCAGGGGAATTCGCCC. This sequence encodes CASNIQGNSP. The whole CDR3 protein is CASNIQGNSPLYF.

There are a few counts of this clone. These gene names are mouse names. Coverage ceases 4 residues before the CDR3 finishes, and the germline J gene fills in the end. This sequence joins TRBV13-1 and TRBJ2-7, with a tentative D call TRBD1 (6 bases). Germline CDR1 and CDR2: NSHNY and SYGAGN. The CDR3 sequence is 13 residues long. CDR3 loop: CASSEPQGYEQYF. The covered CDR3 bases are TGTGCCAGCAGTGAGCCCCAGGGGTAT.

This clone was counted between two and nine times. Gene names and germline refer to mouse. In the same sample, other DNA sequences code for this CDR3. The CDR3 sequence is CTCSAGDRYEQYF. Incomplete CDR3 DNA: TGCACCTGCAGTGCTGGGGACAGGTAT. The chain uses TRBV1 and TRBJ2-7; 8 bases are shared with TRBD1. The read terminates 4 residues before the CDR3 end, so the remaining end is supplied by the germline J gene. Germline V gene lookup returns CDR1 NSQYPW and CDR2 LRSPGD (reference sequence). The CDR3 is made up of 13 amino acids. Looking up the rest from reference TRBV1 and TRBJ2-7 gives the full variable domain: VTLLEQNPRWRLVPRGQAVNLRCILKNSQYPWMSWYQQDLQKQLQWLFTLRSPGDKEVKSLPGADYLATRVTDTELRLQVANMSQGRTLYCTCSAGDRYEQYFGPGTRLTVL.

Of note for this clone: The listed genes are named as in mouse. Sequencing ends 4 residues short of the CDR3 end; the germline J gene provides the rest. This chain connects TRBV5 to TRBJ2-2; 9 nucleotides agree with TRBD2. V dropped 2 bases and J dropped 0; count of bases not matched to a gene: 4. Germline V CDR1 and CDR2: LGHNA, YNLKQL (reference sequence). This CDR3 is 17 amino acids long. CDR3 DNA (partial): TGTGCCAGCAGCCAACTTCTGGGGGGGTCAAACACCGGG. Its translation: CASSQLLGGSNTG. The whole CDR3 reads CASSQLLGGSNTGQLYF.

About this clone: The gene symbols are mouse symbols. CDR3 in amino acids: CASGLRDRGYEQYF. CDR3 DNA (partial): TGTGCCAGCGGCCTCCGGGACAGGGGGTAT. The rearrangement joins TRBV13-2 to TRBJ2-7; 11 bases are shared with TRBD1. The read gets to within 4 residues of the CDR3 end, and the germline J gene fills in the rest. Germline assignment: CDR1 NNHNN and CDR2 SYGAGS (reference sequence). The CDR3 has 14 residues.

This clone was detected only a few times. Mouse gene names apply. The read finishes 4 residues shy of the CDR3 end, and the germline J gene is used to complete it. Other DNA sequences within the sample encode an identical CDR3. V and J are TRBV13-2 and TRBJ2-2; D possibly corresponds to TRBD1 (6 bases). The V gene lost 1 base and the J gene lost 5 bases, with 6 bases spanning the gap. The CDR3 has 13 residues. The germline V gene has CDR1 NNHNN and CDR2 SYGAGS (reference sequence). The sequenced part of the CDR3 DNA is TGTGCCAGCGGTGATCAGGGGACCGGG. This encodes CASGDQGTG. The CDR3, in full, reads CASGDQGTGQLYF.

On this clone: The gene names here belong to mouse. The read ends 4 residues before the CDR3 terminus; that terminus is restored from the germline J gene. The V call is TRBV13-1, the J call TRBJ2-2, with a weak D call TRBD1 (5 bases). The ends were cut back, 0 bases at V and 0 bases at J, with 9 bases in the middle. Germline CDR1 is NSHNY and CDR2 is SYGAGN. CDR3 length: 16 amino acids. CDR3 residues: CASSDAGKANTGQLYF. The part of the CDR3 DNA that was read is TGTGCCAGCAGTGATGCAGGGAAGGCAAACACCGGG.

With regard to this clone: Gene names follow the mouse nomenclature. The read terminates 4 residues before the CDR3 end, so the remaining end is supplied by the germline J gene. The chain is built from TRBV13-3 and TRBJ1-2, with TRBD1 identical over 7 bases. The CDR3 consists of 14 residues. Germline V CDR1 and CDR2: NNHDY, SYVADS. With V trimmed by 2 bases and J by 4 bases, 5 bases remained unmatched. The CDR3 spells CASSERGRFSDYTF. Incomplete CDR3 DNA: TGTGCCAGCAGTGAGAGGGGGCGCTTCTCC.

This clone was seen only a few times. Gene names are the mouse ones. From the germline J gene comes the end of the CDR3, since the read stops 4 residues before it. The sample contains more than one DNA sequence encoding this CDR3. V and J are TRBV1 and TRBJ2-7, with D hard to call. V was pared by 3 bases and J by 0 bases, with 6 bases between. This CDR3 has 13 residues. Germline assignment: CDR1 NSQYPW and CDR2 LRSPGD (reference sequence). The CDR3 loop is CTCSADISYEQYF. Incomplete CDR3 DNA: TGCACCTGCAGTGCCGACATCTCCTAT. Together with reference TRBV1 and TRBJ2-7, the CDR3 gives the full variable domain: VTLLEQNPRWRLVPRGQAVNLRCILKNSQYPWMSWYQQDLQKQLQWLFTLRSPGDKEVKSLPGADYLATRVTDTELRLQVANMSQGRTLYCTCSADISYEQYFGPGTRLTVL.

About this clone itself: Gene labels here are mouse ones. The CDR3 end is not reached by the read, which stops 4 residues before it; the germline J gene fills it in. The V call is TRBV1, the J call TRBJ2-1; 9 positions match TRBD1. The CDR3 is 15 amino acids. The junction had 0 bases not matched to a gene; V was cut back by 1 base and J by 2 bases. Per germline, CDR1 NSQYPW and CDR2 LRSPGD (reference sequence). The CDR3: CTCSAGDRDYAEQFF. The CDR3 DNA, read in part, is TGCACCTGCAGTGCAGGGGACAGGGACTATGCT.

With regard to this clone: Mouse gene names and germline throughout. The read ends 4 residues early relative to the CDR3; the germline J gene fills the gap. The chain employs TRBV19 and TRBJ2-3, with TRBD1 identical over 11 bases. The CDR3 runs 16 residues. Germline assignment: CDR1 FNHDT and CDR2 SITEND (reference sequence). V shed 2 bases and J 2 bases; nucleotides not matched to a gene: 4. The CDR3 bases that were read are TGTGCCAGCAGTATGCGGACAGGGGGCATTGCAGAA. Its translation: CASSMRTGGIAE. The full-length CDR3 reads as CASSMRTGGIAETLYF.

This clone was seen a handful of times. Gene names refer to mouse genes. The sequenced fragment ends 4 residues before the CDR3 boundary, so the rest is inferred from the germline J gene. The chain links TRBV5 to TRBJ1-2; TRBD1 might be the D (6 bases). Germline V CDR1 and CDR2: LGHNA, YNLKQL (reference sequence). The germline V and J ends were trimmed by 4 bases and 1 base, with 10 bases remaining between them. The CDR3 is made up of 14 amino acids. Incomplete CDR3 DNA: TGTGCCAGCAGCCTCGACAGGAAAAACTCC. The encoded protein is CASSLDRKNS. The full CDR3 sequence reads CASSLDRKNSDYTF.

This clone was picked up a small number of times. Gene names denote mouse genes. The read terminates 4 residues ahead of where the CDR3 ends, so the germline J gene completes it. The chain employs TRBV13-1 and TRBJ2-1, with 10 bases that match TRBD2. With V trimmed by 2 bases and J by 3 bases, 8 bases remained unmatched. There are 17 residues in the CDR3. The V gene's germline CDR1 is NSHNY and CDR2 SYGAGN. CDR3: CASSEGLGISLYAEQFF. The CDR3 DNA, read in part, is TGTGCCAGCAGTGAGGGACTGGGGATTTCTCTCTATGCT.

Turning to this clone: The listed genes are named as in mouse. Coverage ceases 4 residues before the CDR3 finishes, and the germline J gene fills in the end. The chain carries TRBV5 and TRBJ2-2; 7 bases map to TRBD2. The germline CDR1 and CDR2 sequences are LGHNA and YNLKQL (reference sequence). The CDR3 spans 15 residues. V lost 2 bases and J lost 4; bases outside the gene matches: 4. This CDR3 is CASSQLGEGTGQLYF. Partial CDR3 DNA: TGTGCCAGCAGCCAACTGGGGGAGGGCACCGGG.